This T cell receptor (beta chain) came from a study of blood T cell repertoires in COVID-19. About the research overall: Samples of COVID-19 (acute and convalescent) were obtained from the United States, Italy and Spain. T cells, B-cell-depleted T cells, or PBMCs supplied cDNA or gDNA.

The germline gives CDR1 MNHEY, CDR2 SMNVEV (reference sequence). The CDR3 is 14 amino acids. Trimming left V 1 base short and J 3 bases short, with 10 bases between. Study processing details: Using reference gene primer amplification, nucleated cell counts were estimated. This table comes from immunoSEQ multiplex PCR, and its TCRdb copy is limited to in-frame clones, with some not included. Clonal size and the V and J genes are those of that table, whereas D and trimming came from the DNA. The sample shows about 160,000 clones, 84% of them seen only once. The TCR originated in a man aged 40-49 years who had recovered from COVID-19. Sequenced: peripheral blood. This chain uses TRBV27 with TRBJ2-7; a weak D match, TRBD1 (5 bases). The CDR3 sequence is CASSLYAGYYEQYF. The CDR3 region has the DNA TGTGCCAGCAGTTTATATGCAGGGTACTACGAGCAGTACTTC.